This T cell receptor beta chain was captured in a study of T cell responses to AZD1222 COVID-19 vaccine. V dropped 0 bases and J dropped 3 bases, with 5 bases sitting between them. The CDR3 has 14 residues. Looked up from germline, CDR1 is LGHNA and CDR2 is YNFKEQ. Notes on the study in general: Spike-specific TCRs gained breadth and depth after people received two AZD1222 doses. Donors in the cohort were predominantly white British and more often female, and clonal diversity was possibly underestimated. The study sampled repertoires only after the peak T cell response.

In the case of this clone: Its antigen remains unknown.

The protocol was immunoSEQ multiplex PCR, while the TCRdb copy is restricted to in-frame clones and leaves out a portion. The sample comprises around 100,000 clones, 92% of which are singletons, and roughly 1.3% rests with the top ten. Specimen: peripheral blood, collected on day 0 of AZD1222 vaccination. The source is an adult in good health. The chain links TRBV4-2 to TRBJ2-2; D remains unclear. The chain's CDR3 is CASSQDLHTGELFF. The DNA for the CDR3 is TGTGCCAGCAGCCAAGATCTTCACACCGGGGAGCTGTTTTTT.